The T cell receptor (beta chain) described here comes from a study of blood T cells in healthy people across ages. Overall study findings and caveats: With naive T cell percentage, TCR beta diversity showed a strong correlation. Diversity was higher, and naive CD4+ cells more numerous, in long-lived donors than in aged donors. With donor CMV status unknown, expanded clonotype changes were possibly confounded.

Per-sample PBMC isolation yielded at least 7 million cells. PCR was performed a second time for 7 to 11 cycles using a sample-barcoded 5' primer and a J-beta primer mix. One entry per CDR3 protein, called by TCRdb with MiXCR from the 5' RACE reads. The table shows approximately 1.5 million distinct CDR3 sequences, with 35% to 45% occurring only once. A remark on this clonotype: Its antigen is not identified.

Losses at the gene ends were 1 base for V and 1 base for J; bases not matched to a gene: 4. Per germline, CDR1 LGHNA and CDR2 YSLEER. The CDR3 has 16 amino acids. Sample: blood. The V call is TRBV4-3, the J call TRBJ1-1; 9 nucleotides match TRBD1. This clonotype originated in a woman aged 18-29 years in good health. Written as DNA, the CDR3 is TGCGCCAGCAGCCAAGGGCTGGACAGGGGGAACACTGAAGCTTTCTTT. This sequence encodes CASSQGLDRGNTEAFF.